This TCR beta chain was obtained from a study of CD8+CD57+ T cells in acquired aplastic anemia. For the study at large: On average, sorted CD4+ and CD8+ cells gave roughly 3 ug of DNA.

In its sample, this clonotype was seen a few times. Its target is unknown. Germline CDR1 is DFQATT and CDR2 is SNEGSKA (reference sequence). The CDR3 runs 11 residues. V lost 1 base, J lost 1 base, and 1 base lay in between. General study results and limits: Levels of CD8+ Simpson's diversity were not significantly distinct in patients versus controls.

CD8+CD57+ cell expansion, shown by flow cytometry, had occurred in the patients selected for sequencing. Genomic DNA was employed as the template in profiling TCR beta VDJ and CDR3. TCRdb re-derived calls from the reads in MiXCR, one entry per CDR3 protein. The profile shows fewer than 250,000 distinct CDR3 sequences, roughly 50% of them singletons. The specimen sequenced was sorted CD4+, CD8+, or CD8+CD57+ T cells (not recorded which) from PBMCs. This chain links TRBV20-1 with TRBJ2-5; D call uncertain. This TCR derives from a human donor with aplastic anemia. CDR3 sequence: CSARAQETQYF. For the CDR3, the DNA is TGCAGTGCTAGAGCCCAAGAGACCCAGTACTTC.